The 24 T cell receptor beta chains listed next were all sequenced from one sample in a study of blood T cells in healthy people across ages. Combining a sample-barcoded 5' primer with a J-beta primer mix, a second PCR ran for 7 to 11 cycles. TCRdb independently ran MiXCR on the 5' RACE reads; one entry per CDR3 protein. The table lists 800,000 or so distinct CDR3 sequences, 62% of them singletons. Specimen: blood. These receptors all come from a man aged 30 to 45 in good health.

This clonotype was observed a handful of times. The gene calls are TRBV9 and TRBJ2-2; TRBD2 agrees at 8 bases. The germline CDR1 and CDR2 sequences are SGDLS and YYNGEE. The CDR3 is 16 residues long. J lost 2 bases, V lost 5 bases, and 8 bases had no gene match. CDR3 bases: TGTGCCAGCAGTGTTGGCGGGGGGACCAACACCGGGGAGCTGTTTTTT. Translating it yields CASSVGGGTNTGELFF. The variable domain in full, completed from reference TRBV9 and TRBJ2-2, reads DSGVTQTPKHLITATGQRVTLRCSPRSGDLSVYWYQQSLDQGLQFLIQYYNGEERAKGNILERFSAQQFPDLHSELNLSSLELGDSALYFCASSVGGGTNTGELFFGEGSRLTVL.

The rearrangement links TRBV20-1 to TRBJ2-6; tentatively, D is TRBD1 (7 bases). CDR1 is DFQATT and CDR2 is SNEGSKA in the germline V gene (reference sequence). Trimming cost V 5 bases and J 0 bases, with 11 bases left between them. There are 15 residues in the CDR3. This CDR3 reads CSAGGTASGANVLTF. CDR3 sequence (DNA): TGCAGTGCTGGGGGGACAGCCTCTGGGGCCAACGTCCTGACTTTC.

There are a few counts of this clonotype. This chain joins TRBV6-6 and TRBJ1-2; 9 bases are a match to TRBD1. In germline, CDR1 is MNHNY, CDR2 SVGAGI (reference sequence). The CDR3 is 15 amino acids. After removal of 0 bases from V and 8 bases from J, the junction contained 7 bases not matched to a gene. CDR3: CASSYSPGQGSGYTF. The CDR3 DNA reads as TGTGCCAGCAGTTACTCACCGGGACAGGGCTCCGGCTACACCTTC.

The chain combines TRBV20-1 with TRBJ1-2, with a tentative D call TRBD1 (6 bases). Trimming removed 0 bases from V and 1 base from J, with 9 bases in between. CDR3 length equals 14 residues. CDR1 is DFQATT and CDR2 is SNEGSKA in the germline V gene (reference sequence). The CDR3 DNA sequence: TGCAGTGCTAGAGAAGGCAGGGGTAACTATGGCTACACCTTC. Translation gives CSAREGRGNYGYTF.

This rearrangement joins TRBV7-3 to TRBJ2-6, with D possibly matching TRBD1 (5 bases). V dropped 5 bases and J dropped 0 bases, with 8 bases sitting between them. This CDR3 region has 15 residues. CDR1 and CDR2 (germline): SGHTA, FQGTGA. The CDR3 reads CASSTTVSGANVLTF. For the CDR3, the DNA is TGTGCCAGCAGCACGACAGTCTCTGGGGCCAACGTCCTGACTTTC. Full variable domain (missing parts from reference TRBV7-3 and TRBJ2-6): GAGVSQTPSNKVTEKGKYVELRCDPISGHTALYWYRQSLGQGPEFLIYFQGTGAADDSGLPNDRFFAVRPEGSVSTLKIQRTERGDSAVYLCASSTTVSGANVLTFGAGSRLTVL.

This clonotype was seen only once. This sequence joins TRBV9 and TRBJ1-6; D possibly corresponds to TRBD1 (5 bases). CDR3 length: 16 amino acids. The V end was cut by 0 bases, the J end by 2 bases, with 9 bases between. CDR1 is SGDLS and CDR2 is YYNGEE in the germline V gene. The CDR3: CASSVGGTPYNSPLHF. CDR3 coding DNA: TGTGCCAGCAGCGTAGGGGGCACTCCCTATAATTCACCCCTCCACTTT.

The chain employs TRBV12-3 or TRBV12-4 and TRBJ2-7; 11 bases match TRBD2. V was clipped by 2 bases and J by 6 bases; unmatched bases: 9. The CDR3 is 16 amino acids. CDR3 residues: CASSLNLVAGGFEQYF. DNA for the CDR3: TGTGCCAGCAGTTTAAATTTAGTAGCGGGGGGGTTCGAGCAGTACTTC.

The gene calls are TRBV12-3 or TRBV12-4 and TRBJ2-1; a possible D gene is TRBD2 (7 bases). There are 16 residues in the CDR3. V was shortened by 4 bases and J by 3 bases, with 16 bases between the two germline ends. The CDR3 spells CASSSVSGGLYNEQFF. The CDR3 nucleotides are TGTGCCAGCAGTTCCGTCTCGGGGGGCCTCTACAATGAGCAGTTCTTC.

V and J are TRBV11-1 and TRBJ2-1, with D uncertain. The CDR3 covers 16 residues. V was pared by 1 base and J by 5 bases, with 15 bases between. CDR1 is SGHAT, CDR2 FQDESV, per germline (reference sequence). The CDR3 nucleotides read TGTGCCAGCAGCTTAGAACGAGTGGTCTTTGACAATGAGCAGTTCTTC. Protein product: CASSLERVVFDNEQFF.

The chain recombines TRBV5-1 with TRBJ2-3; 8 bases match TRBD2. V lost 0 bases and J lost 4; bases outside the gene matches: 7. The CDR3 is 16 residues long. Germline assignment: CDR1 SGHRS and CDR2 YFSETQ. This CDR3 reads CASSLGTGGPADTQYF. Here the CDR3 DNA reads TGCGCCAGCAGCTTGGGCACGGGGGGGCCAGCAGATACGCAGTATTTT.

This clonotype showed up just once. The chain employs TRBV7-2 and TRBJ2-2; D gene ambiguous. Deletions cut 3 bases from V and 0 bases from J, with 11 bases between. The CDR3 covers 16 residues. Germline V lookup: CDR1 SGHTA, CDR2 FQGNSA. DNA for the CDR3: TGTGCCAGCAGCTTCGGACCACACACGAACACCGGGGAGCTGTTTTTT. Translating gives CASSFGPHTNTGELFF.

This chain joins TRBV3-1 and TRBJ2-6, with D uncertain. Germline-derived CDR1 and CDR2 are LGHDT and YNNKEL (reference sequence). This CDR3 has 15 residues. Trimming left V 4 bases short and J 0 bases short, with 7 bases between. CDR3 sequence (DNA): TGTGCCAGCAGCCCCCCCCGCTCTGGGGCCAACGTCCTGACTTTC. It codes for CASSPPRSGANVLTF.

This rearrangement joins TRBV5-1 to TRBJ1-4; 8 positions match TRBD1. After removal of 4 bases from V and 3 bases from J, the junction contained 8 bases not matched to a gene. The CDR3 spans 16 residues. Germline V gives CDR1 SGHRS, CDR2 YFSETQ. The CDR3 DNA reads TGCGCCAGCAGCAGACTCGGGACAGGCGCTAATGAAAAACTGTTTTTT. It specifies CASSRLGTGANEKLFF.

J is TRBJ2-6 and V is TRBV7-2; TRBD1 is a possible D gene (5 bases). V gave up 2 bases and J gave up 1 base, with 18 bases separating them. The CDR3 has 19 residues. Germline CDR1 reads SGHTA; CDR2 reads FQGNSA. For the CDR3, the DNA is TGTACCAGCAGCTTATTTTCCGACAGCGCCTGGTCTGGGGCCAACGTCCTGACTTTC. Translating it yields CTSSLFSDSAWSGANVLTF.

This sequence joins TRBV28 and TRBJ1-2; 8 positions agree with TRBD1. The trim removed 8 bases at V and 3 bases at J, leaving 5 bases unmatched. Germline loops: CDR1 MDHEN, CDR2 SYDVKM. The CDR3 totals 13 residues. DNA of the CDR3: TGTGCCAGCGCAGGGGGCGACGACTATGGCTACACCTTC. This translates into CASAGGDDYGYTF.

This clonotype turned up a few times. The V and J genes are TRBV7-9 and TRBJ1-5; the D is unclear. Trimming removed 1 base at V and 4 bases at J, with 2 bases between. The germline V gene has CDR1 SEHNR and CDR2 FQNEAQ (reference sequence). The CDR3 covers 12 residues. The CDR3 loop is CASSLENQPQHF. CDR3 coding DNA: TGTGCCAGCAGCTTAGAGAATCAGCCCCAGCATTTT.

This chain uses TRBV29-1 with TRBJ2-4, with a tentative D call TRBD2 (5 bases). Trimming shortened V by 4 bases and J by 13 bases, and 11 bases separated the two germline ends. In germline, CDR1 is SQVTM, CDR2 ANQGSEA. CDR3 size: 10 residues. Here the CDR3 reads CSVAGNEQYF. Here the CDR3 DNA reads TGCAGCGTTGCGGGAAATGAGCAGTACTTC. Based on the CDR3 plus reference TRBV29-1 and TRBJ2-4, the full variable domain is SAVISQKPSRDICQRGTSLTIQCQVDSQVTMMFWYRQQPGQSLTLIATANQGSEATYESGFVIDKFPISRPNLTFSTLTVSNMSPEDSSIYLCSVAGNEQYFGAGTRLSVL.

The chain is built from TRBV12-3 or TRBV12-4 and TRBJ1-1; TRBD1 matches 7 bases. The CDR3 contains 16 residues. Germline trimming cut 3 bases from V and 0 bases from J; bases unmatched to any gene: 7. The chain's CDR3 is CASSFATGSMNTEAFF. CDR3 coding DNA: TGTGCCAGCAGTTTTGCGACAGGGTCGATGAACACTGAAGCTTTCTTT.

There are many counts of this clonotype. At one boundary the junction diverges from the germline segment, which might be a read error. This chain links TRBV5-1 with TRBJ2-6; 7 bases match TRBD1. CDR3 length: 15 amino acids. Per the germline V gene, CDR1 is SGHRS and CDR2 is YFSETQ. The CDR3 DNA sequence: TGTGCCAGCAGCCTCGACAGGGCTGGGGCCAACGTCCTGACTTTC. It specifies CASSLDRAGANVLTF.

The rearrangement uses TRBV27 and TRBJ2-7, with D hard to call. Looked up from germline, CDR1 is MNHEY and CDR2 is SMNVEV (reference sequence). V was shortened by 5 bases and J by 7 bases, with 18 bases between the two germline ends. The CDR3 runs 14 residues. CDR3 DNA sequence: TGTGCCAGCAGTGGCGGCCAAGGGTTGGCTGAGCAGTACTTC. Translated, it gives CASSGGQGLAEQYF.

The gene calls are TRBV6-5 and TRBJ2-1; D may be TRBD2 (5 bases). V lost 7 bases, J lost 4 bases, and 8 bases lay in between. Germline lookup yields CDR1 MNHEY and CDR2 SVGAGI. The CDR3 has 12 amino acids. The CDR3 reads CASKRGYNEQFF. CDR3 nucleotide sequence: TGTGCCAGCAAGAGAGGGTACAATGAGCAGTTCTTC.

This clonotype occurred a few times. This chain joins TRBV29-1 and TRBJ2-7, with D perhaps given as TRBD1 or TRBD2 (5 bases each). There are 14 residues in the CDR3. Germline CDR1 and CDR2: SQVTM and ANQGSEA. V gave up 2 bases and J gave up 0 bases, with 11 bases separating them. Here the CDR3 reads CSVERDGTSYEQYF. In nucleotides, the CDR3 is TGCAGCGTTGAACGGGACGGTACCTCCTACGAGCAGTACTTC.

This clonotype was seen a handful of times. The chain couples TRBV4-2 to TRBJ2-1; TRBD2 agrees at 13 bases. V shed 4 bases, J shed 8 bases, and the junction held 11 bases outside the gene matches. CDR3 length equals 17 residues. Germline CDR1 is LGHNA and CDR2 is YNFKEQ. This CDR3 reads CASSLIETSGGRHEQFF. DNA for the CDR3: TGTGCCAGCAGCCTCATAGAGACTAGCGGGGGGAGACATGAGCAGTTCTTC.

The rearrangement links TRBV4-2 to TRBJ2-6; 10 nucleotides line up with TRBD2. The V gene's germline CDR1 is LGHNA and CDR2 YNFKEQ. J was trimmed by 2 bases and V by 6 bases; bases with no gene match: 1. The CDR3 runs 15 residues. The CDR3 here is CASRAGGPGANVLTF. CDR3 sequence (DNA): TGTGCCAGCAGAGCGGGGGGGCCTGGGGCCAACGTCCTGACTTTC.